This T cell receptor (beta chain) emerged from a study of radiotherapy plus CTLA-4 blockade in lung cancer (dated by TCRdb to the late 2010s). In the study overall: Objective responses were observed in 18% of enrolled patients, and disease control was achieved in around 30%. Beyond this particular receptor, the publication reports: Increased serum interferon-beta after radiation, together with early dynamic changes in blood T cell clones, were reported to be the strongest predictors of response. After treatment with radiotherapy and ipilimumab, TCR clones that originated in tumors expanded in peripheral blood.

The study evaluated CTLA-4 blockade (ipilimumab) given together with focal radiation therapy in patients who had chemo-refractory metastatic non-small-cell lung cancer. The library came from the immunoSEQ multiplex PCR assay. Sourced from immuneACCESS, this table was stored by TCRdb with only in-frame sequences that have V and J called. A share of the clones is absent; for the studies checked, an unresolved V gene accounts for under half, and the remainder has no known explanation. The sample yields 90,000 to 100,000 clones; 82% were counted once. The ten largest clones take up roughly 25% of the sample. The germline V gene gives CDR1 as SGHRS and CDR2 as YFSETQ. Measured from the cysteine to the phenylalanine, the CDR3 is 14 residues long. Here the CDR3 DNA is all that survives: 42 bases in frame from base 1. V lost 0 bases and J lost 3 bases; the stretch between them is 9 bases long. Details on this clone: Its antigen is currently not known. No qualities accompany the bases; no much larger clone lies one base away.

The input for sequencing was peripheral blood, taken from a patient treated with radiotherapy plus ipilimumab. The TCR was taken from a human donor with non-small cell lung cancer that progressed on radiotherapy plus ipilimumab. The V and J segments used are TRBV5-1 and TRBJ1-2; a tentative D match to TRBD1 spans 6 bases. The DNA is TGCGCCAGCAGCTTGGAACAGGGCGACTATGGCTACACCTTC. Its translation is CASSLEQGDYGYTF.